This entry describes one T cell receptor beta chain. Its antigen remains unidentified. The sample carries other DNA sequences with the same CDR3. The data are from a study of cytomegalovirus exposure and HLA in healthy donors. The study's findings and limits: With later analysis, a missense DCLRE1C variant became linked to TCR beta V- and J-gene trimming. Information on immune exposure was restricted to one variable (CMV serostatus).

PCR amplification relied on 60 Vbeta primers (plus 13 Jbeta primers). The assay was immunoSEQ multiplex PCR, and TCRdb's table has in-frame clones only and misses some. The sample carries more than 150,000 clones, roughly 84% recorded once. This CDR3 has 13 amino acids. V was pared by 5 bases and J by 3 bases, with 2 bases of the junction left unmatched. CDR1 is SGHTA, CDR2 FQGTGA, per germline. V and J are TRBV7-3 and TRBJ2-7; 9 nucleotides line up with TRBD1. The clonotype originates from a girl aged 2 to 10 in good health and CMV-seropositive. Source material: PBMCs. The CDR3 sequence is CASSPGQGYEQYF. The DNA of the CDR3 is TGTGCCAGCAGCCCGGGACAGGGCTACGAGCAGTACTTC.